Below, one T cell receptor (beta chain) is given with its context. The antigen is undetermined. PCR used 60 Vbeta primers and 13 Jbeta primers. Clones were sequenced by immunoSEQ multiplex PCR, and TCRdb holds only the in-frame ones, with some missing. The data show more than 150,000 clones, less than 80% seen once. This record belongs to a study of cytomegalovirus exposure and HLA in healthy donors. Study at large: The Caucasian-associated ancestry cluster held more than 80% of 300 to 500 genotyped donors. The study, taken as a whole, reports: A later analysis linked a missense DCLRE1C variant to TCR beta V- and J-gene trimming. The study reported that TCR beta sequences accurately predicted HLA-A and HLA-B alleles in most subjects.

Sequences were obtained from PBMCs. This sequence originates from a man between 18 and 29 years old in good health and CMV-seronegative.

In DNA, the CDR3 is TGTGCCAGCAGCTTAGACTCAGGGGGCGCGAAGCCCCAGCATTTT. Protein product: CASSLDSGGAKPQHF. The chain couples TRBV7-2 to TRBJ1-5; 8 positions match TRBD1. After removal of 1 base from V and 8 bases from J, the junction contained 7 bases not matched to a gene. CDR3 length: 15 amino acids. Germline V gene data show CDR1 as SGHTA and CDR2 as FQGNSA. The variable domain in full, completed from reference TRBV7-2 and TRBJ1-5, reads GAGVSQSPSNKVTEKGKDVELRCDPISGHTALYWYRQSLGQGLEFLIYFQGNSAPDKSGLPSDRFSAERTGGSVSTLTIQRTQQEDSAVYLCASSLDSGGAKPQHFGDGTRLSIL.